This entry describes one T cell receptor (beta chain). Its target is unknown. Patients were excluded for autoimmune disease history or systemic immunosuppression. Blood specimens came from baseline, cycle 4 day 1, and cycle 7 day 1. Sequenced by immunoSEQ multiplex PCR; TCRdb stores in-frame clones only, minus some. The sample carries approximately 51,000 clones, about 78% recorded once. This record comes from a study of OX40 agonist ivuxolimab in advanced cancers. As for the study in general: Participants could have had prior anti-PD-1, anti-PD-L1 or anti-CTLA-4 therapy, and around 40% had some. The study, taken as a whole, reports: Also present in some nonresponders was a low level of normalized T-cell clonal expansion.

The trim removed 2 bases at V and 7 bases at J, leaving 7 bases unmatched. Per germline, CDR1 SGHNT and CDR2 YYREEE (reference sequence). CDR3 length: 14 amino acids. The chain is built from TRBV5-4 and TRBJ2-7; 9 positions agree with TRBD2. The TCR was taken from an adult with an advanced solid tumor such as melanoma, head and neck, liver or kidney cancer. Sequences were derived from CD4+ or CD8+ T cells sorted from blood, sampled in a trial of the OX40 agonist ivuxolimab. Here the CDR3 reads CASSFSGSMREQYF. Written as DNA, the CDR3 is TGTGCCAGCAGCTTTAGCGGGAGCATGAGGGAGCAGTACTTC.